The 20 T cell receptor beta chains below all came from one sample that was sequenced in a study of memory CD8 T cells in hepatitis C reinfection. TCRdb keeps only in-frame clones here, not all; method: immunoSEQ multiplex PCR. Here the sample spans 35,000 to 50,000 clones, 85% to 90% being singletons. As for time point: peak reinfection, 3 to 8 weeks after reinfection detection. Sorted cells were sequenced directly ex vivo without any in vitro expansion. Material for sequencing was naive CD8+ T cells sorted from blood. These receptors all stem from a young man with hepatitis C virus infection.

The chain recombines TRBV5-8 with TRBJ2-2; D is ambiguous. The V gene lost 6 bases and the J gene lost 6 bases, with 15 bases spanning the gap. Germline V CDR1 and CDR2: SGHTS, YDEGEE. CDR3 size: 14 residues. The CDR3 reads CASTLRSWSGELFF. The CDR3 bases are TGTGCCAGCACCCTCAGATCCTGGTCCGGGGAGCTGTTTTTT.

V is TRBV5-8 and J is TRBJ2-5, with TRBD1 matching over 8 bases. The CDR3 length is 13 residues. Germline loops: CDR1 SGHTS, CDR2 YDEGEE. Germline trimming cut 1 base from V and 5 bases from J; bases unmatched to any gene: 1. The CDR3: CASSLTGGETQYF. DNA of the CDR3: TGTGCCAGCAGCTTGACAGGGGGGGAGACCCAGTACTTC.

This chain connects TRBV19 to TRBJ1-5, with D unresolved. The germline gives CDR1 LNHDA, CDR2 SQIVND (reference sequence). The CDR3 covers 15 residues. Deletions cut 4 bases from V and 7 bases from J, with 17 bases between. The chain's CDR3 is CASSTLPPWAQPQHF. CDR3 bases: TGTGCCAGTAGTACCCTCCCCCCCTGGGCCCAGCCCCAGCATTTT.

The rearrangement joins TRBV7-6 to TRBJ1-6; weak D call: TRBD1 (6 bases). Per the germline V gene, CDR1 is SGHVS and CDR2 is FNYEAQ. Trimming pared 5 bases from V and 3 bases from J, leaving 8 bases between. The CDR3 runs to 14 residues. DNA of the CDR3: TGTGCCAGCAGCAAGGACAGCTATAATTCACCCCTCCACTTT. Protein sequence: CASSKDSYNSPLHF.

The rearrangement uses TRBV4-1 and TRBJ2-1, with 9 bases matching TRBD1. Germline V gene lookup returns CDR1 MGHRA and CDR2 YSYEKL. V lost 4 bases and J lost 4; bases outside the gene matches: 8. The CDR3 has 16 amino acids. DNA for the CDR3: TGCGCCAGCAGCCCGAACAGGGGGCCTGGTTACAATGAGCAGTTCTTC. Amino acid sequence: CASSPNRGPGYNEQFF.

The gene calls are TRBV4-1 and TRBJ2-5; 9 nucleotides agree with TRBD1. CDR3 size: 18 residues. V was pared by 0 bases and J by 5 bases, with 13 bases of the junction left unmatched. Germline CDR1 and CDR2: MGHRA and YSYEKL. CDR3 nucleotides: TGCGCCAGCAGCCAAGAAAGGGCCGGGACAGGGTCCGAGGAGACCCAGTACTTC. This gives the protein CASSQERAGTGSEETQYF.

This clone was counted a single time. The chain combines TRBV27 with TRBJ1-4; D remains unclear. The V end was cut by 3 bases, the J end by 0 bases, with 11 bases between. The V gene's germline CDR1 is MNHEY and CDR2 SMNVEV (reference sequence). The CDR3 consists of 16 residues. The CDR3 loop is CASSLGVEATNEKLFF. CDR3 DNA sequence: TGTGCCAGCAGTTTGGGAGTTGAGGCAACTAATGAAAAACTGTTTTTT.

The CDR3 region is CASSDTTEVPYEQYF. CDR3 nucleotide sequence: TGTGCCAGCAGTGACACGACGGAGGTCCCCTACGAGCAGTACTTC. This chain links TRBV6-1 with TRBJ2-7, with D maybe TRBD2 (5 bases). The germline V gene encodes CDR1 MNHNS and CDR2 SASEGT. Trimming removed 3 bases at V and 2 bases at J, with 14 bases between. This CDR3 spans 15 amino acids.

Points on this clone: Other DNA sequences from this sample encode an identical CDR3 as well. V is TRBV4-1 and J is TRBJ1-1; maybe TRBD1 (5 bases). Per the germline V gene, CDR1 is MGHRA and CDR2 is YSYEKL. V was shortened by 1 base and J by 4 bases, with 10 bases between the two germline ends. This CDR3 contains 14 residues. The CDR3 nucleotides read TGCGCCAGCAGCCAAGCCCCCGGGGGCACTGAAGCTTTCTTT. This sequence encodes CASSQAPGGTEAFF.

The genes are TRBV4-1 and TRBJ2-7, with TRBD2 identical over 13 bases. V gave up 4 bases and J gave up 4 bases; unmatched junction bases: 4. The CDR3 extends over 15 amino acids. Germline V gene data show CDR1 as MGHRA and CDR2 as YSYEKL. In nucleotides, the CDR3 is TGCGCCAGCAGCCTTCGACTAGCGGGAGGATACGAGCAGTACTTC. Amino acid sequence: CASSLRLAGGYEQYF.

The genes are TRBV21-1 and TRBJ2-7; the table's D call, TRBD2, was not checked against the DNA. TRBV21-1 is a known pseudogene. This CDR3 comprises 17 residues. The CDR3 bases are TGTGCCAGCCCCTCCCCAAGACGCGGCTTGAGCTCCTACGAGCAGTACTTC. It yields the protein CASPSPRRGLSSYEQYF.

The chain has TRBV7-2 and TRBJ2-3; D is uncertain. There are 14 residues in the CDR3. The germline gives CDR1 SGHTA, CDR2 FQGNSA. V lost 5 bases and J lost 0, with 9 bases in between. The CDR3: CASSADTSTDTQYF. The CDR3 DNA reads TGTGCCAGCAGCGCAGACACGAGCACAGATACGCAGTATTTT.

The chain has TRBV7-8 and TRBJ1-4; tentative D call: TRBD1 (5 bases). Trimming took off 2 bases at V and 1 base at J, with 14 bases between the two ends. The germline V gene encodes CDR1 SGHVS and CDR2 FQNEAQ. The CDR3 is 17 residues long. The CDR3 bases are TGTGCCAGCAGCTTACCCCCCTGGGGGGGAACTAATGAAAAACTGTTTTTT. Protein: CASSLPPWGGTNEKLFF.

This sequence joins TRBV11-2 and TRBJ2-5; 8 positions match TRBD2. The V and J ends lost 5 bases and 4 bases, in that order; junction bases with no gene match: 6. The germline V gene encodes CDR1 SGHAT and CDR2 FQNNGV. The CDR3 has 14 amino acids. The DNA for the CDR3 is TGTGCCAGCAGCCCCCTCGGGGGGGGAGAGACCCAGTACTTC. Translation: CASSPLGGGETQYF.

The chain has TRBV2 and TRBJ2-7, with 9 bases lining up with TRBD2. This CDR3 spans 13 amino acids. J gave up 7 bases and V 9 bases, and 10 bases lay outside the gene matches. Germline CDR1 SNHLY, CDR2 FYNNEI. The CDR3 reads CASGASGAGEQYF. The CDR3, as DNA: TGTGCCAGTGGGGCTAGCGGGGCTGGGGAGCAGTACTTC.

The V and J genes are TRBV4-2 and TRBJ1-1; D remains ambiguous. CDR3 size: 14 residues. Germline CDR1 is LGHNA and CDR2 is YNFKEQ. Trimming pared 4 bases from V and 4 bases from J, leaving 13 bases between. The CDR3 loop is CASSPGGLVTEAFF. The CDR3 DNA reads as TGTGCCAGCAGCCCTGGCGGGTTGGTCACTGAAGCTTTCTTT.

The V call is TRBV11-2, the J call TRBJ2-5, with 15 bases fitting TRBD2. V shed 5 bases and J 4 bases; nucleotides not matched to a gene: 5. CDR1 is SGHAT, CDR2 FQNNGV, per germline. The CDR3 is 16 amino acids. The CDR3 sequence is CASSTWTSGRAETQYF. The DNA for the CDR3 is TGTGCCAGCAGCACTTGGACTAGCGGGAGGGCAGAGACCCAGTACTTC.

The chain joins TRBV7-9 to TRBJ1-3; tentative D call: TRBD1 (5 bases). V lost 5 bases and J 0 bases, leaving 14 bases between the germline ends. Germline CDR1 is SEHNR and CDR2 is FQNEAQ (reference sequence). The CDR3 length is 16 residues. CDR3 region: CASSPGQVGSGNTIYF. The CDR3 DNA reads as TGTGCCAGCAGCCCAGGACAAGTCGGCTCTGGAAACACCATATATTTT.

This chain links TRBV10-3 with TRBJ1-5; 7 bases map to TRBD1. CDR1 and CDR2 from the germline V gene are ENHRY and SYGVKD. The length of the CDR3 is 15 residues. The V and J ends lost 3 bases and 1 base, in that order; junction bases with no gene match: 3. The CDR3 region has the DNA TGTGCCATCAGTGAAGGGACAGCAAGCAATCAGCCCCAGCATTTT. The encoded protein is CAISEGTASNQPQHF.

This rearrangement joins TRBV28 to TRBJ2-3; D remains ambiguous. Trimming took off 5 bases at V and 4 bases at J, with 13 bases between the two ends. The germline gives CDR1 MDHEN, CDR2 SYDVKM. This CDR3 is 14 amino acids long. This CDR3 reads CASSPRAVSDTQYF. As DNA, the CDR3 is TGTGCCAGCAGTCCCCGTGCAGTGTCAGATACGCAGTATTTT. Full variable domain (remainder filled in from reference TRBV28 and TRBJ2-3): DVKVTQSSRYLVKRTGEKVFLECVQDMDHENMFWYRQDPGLGLRLIYFSYDVKMKEKGDIPEGYSVSREKKERFSLILESASTNQTSMYLCASSPRAVSDTQYFGPGTRLTVL.